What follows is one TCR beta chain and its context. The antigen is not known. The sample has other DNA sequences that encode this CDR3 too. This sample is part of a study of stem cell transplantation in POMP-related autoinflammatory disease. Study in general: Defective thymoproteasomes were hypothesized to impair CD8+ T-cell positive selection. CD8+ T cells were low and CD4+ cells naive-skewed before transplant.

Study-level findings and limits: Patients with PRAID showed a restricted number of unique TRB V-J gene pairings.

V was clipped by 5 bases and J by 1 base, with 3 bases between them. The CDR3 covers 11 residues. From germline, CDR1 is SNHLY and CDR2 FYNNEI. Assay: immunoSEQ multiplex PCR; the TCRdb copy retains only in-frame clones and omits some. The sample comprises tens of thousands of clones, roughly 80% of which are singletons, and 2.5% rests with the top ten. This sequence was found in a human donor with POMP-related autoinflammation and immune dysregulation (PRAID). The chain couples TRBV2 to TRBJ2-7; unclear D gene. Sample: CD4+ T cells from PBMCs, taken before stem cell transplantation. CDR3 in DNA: TGTGCCAGCAGTCCTTCCTACGAGCAGTACTTC. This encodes CASSPSYEQYF.